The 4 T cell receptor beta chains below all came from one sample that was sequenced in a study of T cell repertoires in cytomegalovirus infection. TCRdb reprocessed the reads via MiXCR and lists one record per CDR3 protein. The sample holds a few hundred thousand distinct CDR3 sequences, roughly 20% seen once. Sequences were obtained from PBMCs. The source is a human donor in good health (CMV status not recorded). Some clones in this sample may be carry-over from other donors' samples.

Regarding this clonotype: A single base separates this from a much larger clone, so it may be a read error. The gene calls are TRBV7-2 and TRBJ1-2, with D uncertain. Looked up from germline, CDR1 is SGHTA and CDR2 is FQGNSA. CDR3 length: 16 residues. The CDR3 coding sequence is TGTTCCAGCAGCCCATCATGGGCAGGTTCTAACTATGGCTACACCTTC. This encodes CSSSPSWAGSNYGYTF. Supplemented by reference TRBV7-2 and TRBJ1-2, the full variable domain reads GAGVSQSPSNKVTEKGKDVELRCDPISGHTALYWYRQSLGQGLEFLIYFQGNSAPDKSGLPSDRFSAERTGGSVSTLTIQRTQQEDSAVYLCSSSPSWAGSNYGYTFGSGTRLTVV.

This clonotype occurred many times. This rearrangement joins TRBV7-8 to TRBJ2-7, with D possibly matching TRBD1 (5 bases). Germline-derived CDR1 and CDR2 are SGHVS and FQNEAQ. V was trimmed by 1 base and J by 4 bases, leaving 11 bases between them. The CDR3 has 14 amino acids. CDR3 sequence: CASSLGRGRYEQYF. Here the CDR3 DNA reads TGTGCCAGCAGCTTAGGTAGGGGCAGATACGAGCAGTACTTC.

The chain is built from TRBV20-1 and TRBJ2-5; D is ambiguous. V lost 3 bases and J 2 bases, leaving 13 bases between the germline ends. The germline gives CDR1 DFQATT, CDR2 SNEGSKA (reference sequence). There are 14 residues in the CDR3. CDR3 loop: CSASPWAEQETQYF. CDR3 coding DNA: TGCAGTGCTAGTCCCTGGGCCGAACAAGAGACCCAGTACTTC.

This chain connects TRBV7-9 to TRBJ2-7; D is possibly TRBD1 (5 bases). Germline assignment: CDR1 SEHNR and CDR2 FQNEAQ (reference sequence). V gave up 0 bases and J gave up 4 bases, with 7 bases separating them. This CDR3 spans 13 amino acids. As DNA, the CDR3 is TGTGCCAGCAGCTTAGCGACAGATTACGAGCAGTACTTC. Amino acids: CASSLATDYEQYF. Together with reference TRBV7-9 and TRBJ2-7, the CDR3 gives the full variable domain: DTGVSQNPRHKITKRGQNVTFRCDPISEHNRLYWYRQTLGQGPEFLTYFQNEAQLEKSRLLSDRFSAERPKGSFSTLEIQRTEQGDSAMYLCASSLATDYEQYFGPGTRLTVT.